One sample yielded the 9 T cell receptor beta chains listed below, sequenced in a study of blood T cell repertoires in COVID-19 (dated by TCRdb to the early 2020s). Library construction relied on the immunoSEQ multiplex PCR assay. The source is immuneACCESS, and TCRdb retained only in-frame sequences with V and J called. Part of the clones is not carried over; for the studies checked, unresolved V genes explain less than half of this, and the remainder is unexplained. The sample table lists almost 65,000 clones, around 89% of them with a count of one. The ten top clones hold roughly a tenth of the sample. Material for sequencing was PBMCs or T cells enriched from blood (not recorded which). The source is a woman in her 40s who had recovered from COVID-19.

The chain recombines TRBV19 with TRBJ1-6, with a possible D match to TRBD1 (5 bases). The CDR3 loop spans 15 amino acids. Trimming took off 4 bases at V and 5 bases at J, with 12 bases between the two ends. CDR1 is LNHDA and CDR2 is SQIVND in the germline V gene (reference sequence). CDR3 region: CASSSQGGDNSPLHF. The CDR3 DNA reads as TGTGCCAGTAGTAGTCAGGGTGGGGATAATTCACCCCTCCACTTT.

This clone was detected only a few times. This chain uses TRBV7-6 with TRBJ1-6; D may be TRBD1 (5 bases). V dropped 3 bases and J dropped 3 bases, with 12 bases sitting between them. The CDR3 length is 16 residues. The germline V gene encodes CDR1 SGHVS and CDR2 FNYEAQ. CDR3 DNA sequence: TGTGCCAGCAGCTTCCCCAGGGAACTCTATAATTCACCCCTCCACTTT. Its translation: CASSFPRELYNSPLHF.

The chain is built from TRBV7-9 and TRBJ1-4; the match to TRBD1 covers 7 bases. V shed 5 bases, J shed 2 bases, and the junction held 2 bases outside the gene matches. The CDR3 has 14 amino acids. CDR1 and CDR2 from the germline V gene are SEHNR and FQNEAQ (reference sequence). CDR3 bases: TGTGCCAGCAGCATACAGGGGACTAATGAAAAACTGTTTTTT. As protein: CASSIQGTNEKLFF.

This chain uses TRBV7-9 with TRBJ2-1, with D uncertain. V lost 10 bases and J lost 0, with 10 bases in between. Looked up from germline, CDR1 is SEHNR and CDR2 is FQNEAQ (reference sequence). The CDR3 has 13 amino acids. This CDR3 reads CATPSPSYNEQFF. The CDR3 DNA reads as TGTGCCACCCCTAGTCCCTCCTACAATGAGCAGTTCTTC.

The rearrangement uses TRBV3-1 (or the pseudogene TRBV3-2) and TRBJ2-5, with 11 bases that match TRBD2. The CDR3 covers 15 residues. Trimming removed 6 bases from V and 5 bases from J; junction bases left unmatched: 8. Germline assignment: CDR1 LGHDT and CDR2 YNNKEL (reference sequence). As DNA, the CDR3 is TGTGCCAGCAGACGAACTAGCGGGGGATGGGAGACCCAGTACTTC. The encoded protein is CASRRTSGGWETQYF.

The V call is TRBV20-1, the J call TRBJ2-5; tentatively, D is TRBD2 (5 bases). Germline CDR1 and CDR2: DFQATT and SNEGSKA (reference sequence). Trimming removed 3 bases from V and 2 bases from J, with 13 bases in between. This CDR3 contains 14 residues. CDR3 in DNA: TGCAGTGCTAGTGGCCGCCGGGGACAAGAGACCCAGTACTTC. Its translation is CSASGRRGQETQYF.

The V call is TRBV4-1, the J call TRBJ2-7; a weak D match, TRBD2 (6 bases). Trimming took off 4 bases at V and 4 bases at J, with 17 bases between the two ends. CDR1 MGHRA and CDR2 YSYEKL come from the germline V gene. This CDR3 is built from 15 residues. CDR3 nucleotide sequence: TGCGCCAGCAGCCCGCGAGGGGCGGGGACTTACGAGCAGTACTTC. Translation: CASSPRGAGTYEQYF.

V gene TRBV11-2 combines with J gene TRBJ2-7, with D perhaps TRBD1 (6 bases). CDR1 and CDR2 (germline): SGHAT, FQNNGV. The CDR3 totals 13 residues. V gave up 5 bases and J gave up 3 bases, with 11 bases separating them. For the CDR3, the DNA is TGTGCCAGCAGCCCGGACAGATTCTACGAGCAGTACTTC. Its protein product is CASSPDRFYEQYF. Full variable domain (missing parts from reference TRBV11-2 and TRBJ2-7): EAGVAQSPRYKIIEKRQSVAFWCNPISGHATLYWYQQILGQGPKLLIQFQNNGVVDDSQLPKDRFSAERLKGVDSTLKIQPAKLEDSAVYLCASSPDRFYEQYFGPGTRLTVT.

This sequence joins TRBV18 and TRBJ2-1; D might be TRBD1 (6 bases). CDR3 length: 15 amino acids. The germline V gene has CDR1 KGHSH and CDR2 LQKENI. V was trimmed by 5 bases and J by 9 bases, leaving 20 bases between them. CDR3 nucleotides: TGTGCCAGCTCAGTGGACAGACCCAACCAGGGTGAGCAGTTCTTC. Translating it yields CASSVDRPNQGEQFF.